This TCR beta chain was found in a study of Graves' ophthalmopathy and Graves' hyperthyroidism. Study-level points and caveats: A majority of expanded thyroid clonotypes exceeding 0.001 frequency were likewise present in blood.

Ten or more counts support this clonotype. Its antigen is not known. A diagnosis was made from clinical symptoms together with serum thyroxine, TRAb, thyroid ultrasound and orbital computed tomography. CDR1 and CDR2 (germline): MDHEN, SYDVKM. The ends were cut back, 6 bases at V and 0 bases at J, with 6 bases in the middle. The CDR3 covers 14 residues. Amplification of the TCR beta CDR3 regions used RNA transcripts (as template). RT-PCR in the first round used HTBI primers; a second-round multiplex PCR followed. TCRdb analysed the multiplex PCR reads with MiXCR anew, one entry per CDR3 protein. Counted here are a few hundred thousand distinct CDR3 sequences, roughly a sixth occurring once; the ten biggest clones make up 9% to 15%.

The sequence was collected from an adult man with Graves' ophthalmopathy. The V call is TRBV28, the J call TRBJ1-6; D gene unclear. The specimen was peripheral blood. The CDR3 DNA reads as TGTGCCAGCAGAGGTCCCTCCTATAATTCACCCCTCCACTTT. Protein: CASRGPSYNSPLHF.